This T cell receptor (beta chain) was captured in a study of Ad26.COV2.S vaccination and SARS-CoV-2 variants. Study at large: Trial arm assignment for the donor was COV1001 Ad26.COV2.S.

Notes on the study in general: The breadth of spike-specific CD8+ and CD4+ T cell responses after vaccination was reportedly substantial.

This clone was observed a few times. The antigen remains undetermined. Treatment denoted: some 20 received Ad26.COV2.S at low or high dose, single or two shots; about 5 received placebo; per-sample allocation not given. Material that was analyzed had been drawn on day 63 after the first vaccine or placebo injection. Germline V gene sequence: CDR1 GTSNPN, CDR2 SVGIG (reference sequence). The CDR3 is 12 residues long. The V and J ends lost 0 bases and 5 bases respectively, with 7 bases between them. Profiling relied on immunoSEQ multiplex PCR, and the TCRdb table lists in-frame clones only, not all of them. The repertoire has around 450,000 clones, about nine tenths of them found once; the top ten carry 1.5% to 2%.

This receptor was taken from a person aged 18-65 years who received the Ad26.COV2.S COVID-19 vaccine or a placebo. The sequencing used peripheral blood, collected in a trial of Ad26.COV2.S vaccine versus placebo. This chain connects TRBV30 to TRBJ2-5; D unclear. In DNA, the CDR3 is TGTGCCTGGAGTGTAAACGGGGAGACCCAGTACTTC. Translated, it gives CAWSVNGETQYF.